A selection of T cell receptor beta chains follows, all from one sample in a study of neurological immune-mediated disorders. TCRdb ran MiXCR on the 5' RACE reads and lists one entry per CDR3 protein. The sample lists some 54,000 distinct CDR3 sequences; around a tenth were seen once. Material for sequencing was PBMCs. These receptors were taken from a male donor with HTLV-1-associated myelopathy (HAM/TSP). Both conserved end residues are part of each CDR3. A D gene is named only where the DNA matches it firmly. Expanded clones get a size class; other rows say once, few or many, or leave the size out.

TRBD2	14	TRBV20-1	TRBJ2-5	many	CSASSGGAGETQYF	TGCAGTGCTAGTAGCGGGGGGGCCGGGGAGACCCAGTACTTC
NA	15	TRBV7-9	TRBJ2-1	NA	CASSFQGGSWNEQFF	TGTGCCAGCAGCTTCCAAGGGGGTTCGTGGAATGAGCAGTTCTTC
TRBD1	15	TRBV20-1	TRBJ1-1	many	CSATQDEGAHTEAFF	TGCAGTGCTACCCAAGACGAGGGGGCGCACACTGAAGCTTTCTTT
NA	14	TRBV29-1	TRBJ2-1	many	CSVADTRSYNEQFF	TGCAGCGTCGCTGACACACGCTCCTACAATGAGCAGTTCTTC
NA	14	TRBV6-5	TRBJ2-1	many	CASSSQDSFNEQFF	TGTGCCAGCAGTTCCCAGGACTCCTTTAATGAGCAGTTCTTC
NA	14	TRBV7-9	TRBJ1-4	NA	CASSFGDVDQKLFF	TGTGCCAGCAGCTTCGGGGATGTGGATCAAAAACTGTTTTTT
NA	13	TRBV7-3	TRBJ2-2	many	CASSLGFTGELFF	TGTGCCAGCAGCCTCGGTTTCACCGGGGAGCTGTTTTTT
NA	13	TRBV5-1	TRBJ1-2	many	CASRPQSERGYTF	TGCGCCAGCAGGCCACAGTCCGAGCGCGGCTACACCTTC
NA	15	TRBV20-1	TRBJ2-7	many	CSASGGRISSYEQYF	TGCAGTGCTTCCGGCGGGCGTATCAGCTCCTACGAGCAGTACTTC
NA	16	TRBV15	TRBJ2-7	medium-sized	CATSRGGGTASYEQYF	TGTGCCACCAGCAGGGGAGGGGGGACGGCCTCCTACGAGCAGTACTTC
NA	15	TRBV2	TRBJ2-4	many	CASSLQALAKNIQYF	TGTGCCAGCAGCCTACAAGCTCTAGCCAAAAACATTCAGTACTTC
NA	14	TRBV5-1	TRBJ2-1	many	CASSTYSSYNEQFF	TGCGCCAGCAGCACTTATAGCTCCTACAATGAGCAGTTCTTC
NA	13	TRBV5-1	TRBJ1-2	many	CASSLGHKYGYTF	TGCGCCAGCAGCTTGGGACACAAATATGGCTACACCTTC
TRBD1	13	TRBV5-1	TRBJ2-5	many	CASTRTGQETQYF	TGCGCCAGCACTCGGACAGGACAAGAGACCCAGTACTTC
NA	15	TRBV7-2	TRBJ1-2	many	CASSPRKQGTGSYTF	TGTGCCAGCAGCCCTAGAAAGCAGGGAACGGGAAGCTACACCTTC
TRBD1	16	TRBV6-5	TRBJ1-5	many	CASSSTGGYSNQPQHF	TGTGCCAGCTCCTCTACAGGGGGCTATAGCAATCAGCCCCAGCATTTT
NA	15	TRBV24-1	TRBJ2-1	many	CATSDGWLTGNEQFF	TGTGCCACCAGTGATGGGTGGCTCACCGGCAATGAGCAGTTCTTC
TRBD1	13	TRBV5-1	TRBJ1-4	many	CASSSGEGTGAFF	TGCGCCAGCAGCTCGGGGGAAGGGACAGGTGCTTTTTTT
NA	12	TRBV6-2/TRBV6-3	TRBJ1-1	few	CASARRNTEAFF	TGTGCCAGCGCCCGCAGGAACACTGAAGCTTTCTTT
TRBD1	20	TRBV7-8	TRBJ1-3	few	CASSFTSRTGRPRTGNTIYF	TGTGCCAGCAGCTTCACCTCTCGGACAGGCCGGCCCCGAACTGGAAACACCATATATTTT